This TCR beta chain comes out of a study of vaccination and CD4 T cells after COVID-19. Study in general: Convalescent donors totaled six males and four females, including two who were Hispanic. Some control cultures received a CEFX pool, which served as the positive control. Others received an HIV-1 Nef pool or no peptide. Study-level points and caveats: Spike mono-reactivity was found in 304 of 307 vaccine-specific clones from convalescent patients.

The treatment denotes: roughly nine-day PBMC culture with coronavirus spike peptide pools or control peptides (ViraFEST assay). This clonotype was recorded only once. The target antigen is unknown. CDR3 length equals 15 residues. Trimming removed 8 bases from V and 4 bases from J; junction bases left unmatched: 11. Per germline, CDR1 SGHTA and CDR2 FQGNSA. Sequencing of DNA taken from cultured CD4+ T cells relied on the Oncomine TCR Beta short-read assay. One entry per CDR3 protein, called by TCRdb with MiXCR from the PCR reads. Of around 25,000 distinct CDR3 sequences in the sample, roughly two thirds are singletons; the top ten hold about a sixth.

The starting material was CD4+ T cells from blood, cultured in vitro, obtained after SARS-CoV-2 vaccination. The gene calls are TRBV7-2 and TRBJ2-1, with 7 bases that match TRBD1. This clonotype was sampled from a human donor who received a COVID-19 vaccine. The CDR3 reads CASAARGDRYNEQFF. The CDR3 bases are TGTGCCAGCGCCGCCCGTGGGGACAGATACAATGAGCAGTTCTTC.